The clone carrying this T cell receptor beta chain was observed once. Antigen specificity is unknown. Naive CD8 populations comprised CD45RO-negative cells positively selected for CCR7, excluding terminally differentiated effector memory CD45RA+ cells. The sample comes from a study of shared clonotypes between healthy human individuals. Across the whole study: With ages of 18 to 49, the donors were two women and a few men. Whole-study results and caveats: Tissue TCR repertoires likely differ from these blood-only repertoires.

Assay: immunoSEQ multiplex PCR; the TCRdb copy retains only in-frame clones and omits some. Among hundreds of thousands of clones, approximately 96% were seen once, and the ten largest hold approximately 0.11%. In germline, CDR1 is SGHDT, CDR2 YYEEEE. Between the trimmed V and J ends, which lost 4 bases and 0 bases, there was a span of 17 bases. The CDR3 has 16 residues. The TCR originated in a woman aged 25 to 39 in good health. The sample was naive CD8+ T cells sorted from blood. The V call is TRBV5-6, the J call TRBJ2-7; maybe TRBD2 (6 bases). The CDR3 DNA reads as TGTGCCAGCAGCCCGGGTTTTGCGGGACGCTCCTACGAGCAGTACTTC. Translating it yields CASSPGFAGRSYEQYF.